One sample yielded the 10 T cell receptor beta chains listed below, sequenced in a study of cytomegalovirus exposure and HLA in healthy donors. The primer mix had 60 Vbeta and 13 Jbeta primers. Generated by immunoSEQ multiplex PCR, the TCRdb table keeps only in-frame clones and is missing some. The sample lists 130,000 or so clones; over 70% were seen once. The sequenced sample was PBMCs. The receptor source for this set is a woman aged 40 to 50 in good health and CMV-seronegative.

CDR3 amino acids: CARSARNSKEQYF. Written as DNA, the CDR3 is TGTGCCAGAAGCGCGCGTAATTCAAAGGAGCAGTACTTC. V is TRBV5-3 and J is TRBJ2-7; D is unresolved. Being an ORF, TRBV5-3 has a function that is uncertain. The V gene lost 4 bases and the J gene lost 7 bases, with 15 bases spanning the gap. CDR3 size: 13 residues.

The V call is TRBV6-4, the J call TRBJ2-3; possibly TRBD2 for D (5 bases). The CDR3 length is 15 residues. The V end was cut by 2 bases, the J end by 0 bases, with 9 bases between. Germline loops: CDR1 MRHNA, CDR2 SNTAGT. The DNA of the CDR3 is TGTGCCAGCAGTGACGTTAGAGGGAGCACAGATACGCAGTATTTT. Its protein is CASSDVRGSTDTQYF.

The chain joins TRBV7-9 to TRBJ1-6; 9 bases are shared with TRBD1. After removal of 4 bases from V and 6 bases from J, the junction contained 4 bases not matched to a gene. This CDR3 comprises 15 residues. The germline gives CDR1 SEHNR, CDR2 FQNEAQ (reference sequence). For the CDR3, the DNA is TGTGCCAGCAGCTCCACAGGGGGCGCTAATTCACCCCTCCACTTT. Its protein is CASSSTGGANSPLHF.

CDR3 in DNA: TGTGCCAGCAGTTCCCCACTAACCTACAATGAGCAGTTCTTC. Protein sequence: CASSSPLTYNEQFF. The chain joins TRBV6-5 to TRBJ2-1; no definite D call. The V gene lost 4 bases and the J gene lost 2 bases, with 9 bases spanning the gap. CDR3 size: 14 residues. Germline-derived CDR1 and CDR2 are MNHEY and SVGAGI.

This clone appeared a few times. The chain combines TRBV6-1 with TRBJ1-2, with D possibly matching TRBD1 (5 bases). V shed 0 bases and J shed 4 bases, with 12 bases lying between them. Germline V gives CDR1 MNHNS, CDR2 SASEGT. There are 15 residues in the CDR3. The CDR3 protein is CASSEAMGRLYGYTF. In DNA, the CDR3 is TGTGCCAGCAGTGAAGCAATGGGGCGGCTCTATGGCTACACCTTC.

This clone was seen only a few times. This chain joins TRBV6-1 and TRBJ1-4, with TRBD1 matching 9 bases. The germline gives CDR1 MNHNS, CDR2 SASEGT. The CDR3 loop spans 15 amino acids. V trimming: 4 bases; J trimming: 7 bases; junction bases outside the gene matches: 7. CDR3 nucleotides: TGTGCCAGCAGTGTTACACAGGGGGCGTTTGAAAAACTGTTTTTT. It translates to CASSVTQGAFEKLFF.

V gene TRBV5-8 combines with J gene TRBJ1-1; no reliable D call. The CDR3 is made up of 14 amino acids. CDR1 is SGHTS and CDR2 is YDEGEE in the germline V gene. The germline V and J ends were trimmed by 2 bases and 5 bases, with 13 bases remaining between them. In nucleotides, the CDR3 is TGTGCCAGCAGCTTCGGTGGCGCGGGGACTGAAGCTTTCTTT. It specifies CASSFGGAGTEAFF.

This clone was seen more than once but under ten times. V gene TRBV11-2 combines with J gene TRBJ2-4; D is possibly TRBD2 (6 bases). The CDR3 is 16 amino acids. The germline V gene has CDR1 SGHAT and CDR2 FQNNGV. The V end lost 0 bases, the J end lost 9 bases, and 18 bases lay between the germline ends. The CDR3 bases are TGTGCCAGCAGCTTAGATCCCCCACCGACTAGTTCCATTCAGTACTTC. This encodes CASSLDPPPTSSIQYF.

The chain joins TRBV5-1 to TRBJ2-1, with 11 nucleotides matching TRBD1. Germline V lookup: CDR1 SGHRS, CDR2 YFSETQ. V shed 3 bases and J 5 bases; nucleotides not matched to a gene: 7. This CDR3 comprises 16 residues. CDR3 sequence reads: CASSSTGTGGNNEQFF. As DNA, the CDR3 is TGCGCCAGCAGCTCCACCGGGACAGGGGGTAACAATGAGCAGTTCTTC.

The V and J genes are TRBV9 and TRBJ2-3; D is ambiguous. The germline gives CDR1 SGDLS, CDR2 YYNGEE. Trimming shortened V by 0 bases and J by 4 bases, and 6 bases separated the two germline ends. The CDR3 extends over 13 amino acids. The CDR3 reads CASSVGRADTQYF. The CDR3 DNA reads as TGTGCCAGCAGCGTAGGAAGAGCAGATACGCAGTATTTT.